The T cell receptor beta chain under discussion was sequenced for a study of T-cell memory formation after mild COVID-19. Broader study findings: The study detected some responding clones in pre-infection memory, suggesting cross-reactive memory joined.

Note on this clonotype: Its antigen remains unidentified.

One entry per CDR3 protein, called by TCRdb with MiXCR from the 5' RACE reads. The table lists some 270,000 distinct CDR3 sequences, less than 20% of them singletons. This TCR was recovered from an adult woman who had mild COVID-19 (a few samples of this study predate the infection). Cell type and time point are not known. The sequenced material came from PBMCs or a T cell subset sorted from them (not recorded which).

The DNA of the CDR3 is TGCGCCAGCAGCGCGGACAGGGCTAACTATGGCTACACCTTC. As protein: CASSADRANYGYTF. J is TRBJ1-2 and V is TRBV5-1; 8 nucleotides agree with TRBD1. This CDR3 comprises 14 residues. The J segment lost 0 bases and the V segment lost 4 bases, leaving 2 bases of the junction unmatched. Germline assignment: CDR1 SGHRS and CDR2 YFSETQ.